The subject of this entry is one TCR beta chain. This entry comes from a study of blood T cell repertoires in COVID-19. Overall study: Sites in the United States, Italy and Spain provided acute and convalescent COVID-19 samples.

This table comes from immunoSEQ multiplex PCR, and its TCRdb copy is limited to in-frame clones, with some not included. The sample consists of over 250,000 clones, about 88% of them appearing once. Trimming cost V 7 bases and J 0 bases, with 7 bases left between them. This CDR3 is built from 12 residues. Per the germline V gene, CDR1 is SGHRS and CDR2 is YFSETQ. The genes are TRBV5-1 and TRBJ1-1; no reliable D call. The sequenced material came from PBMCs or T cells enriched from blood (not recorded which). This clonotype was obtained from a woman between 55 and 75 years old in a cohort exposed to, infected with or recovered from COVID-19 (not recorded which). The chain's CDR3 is CASGRMNTEAFF. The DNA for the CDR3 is TGCGCCAGCGGCAGGATGAACACTGAAGCTTTCTTT.